A selection of T cell receptor beta chains follows, all from one sample in a study of response to subunit inactivated influenza vaccine. A single record per CDR3 protein comes from TCRdb applying MiXCR to the RT-PCR reads. The sample shows 560,000 or so distinct CDR3 sequences, 6.5% to 8% of them seen only once. The sample here was PBMCs from blood, taken less than 25 months after vaccination. The receptors stem from a man aged 45-69 years who received an inactivated influenza vaccine. Each CDR3 is given with its conserved first and last residue. The D gene is left open where the match is weak. Some rows mark clone size as missing; the rest say once, few, many or name a class of expanded clone.

v_call,cdr3_length,clone_size,d_call,j_call,cdr3_aa,cdr3_nt
TRBV20-1,12,.,.,TRBJ1-2,CSARNGNYGYTF,TGCAGTGCTAGAAACGGAAACTATGGCTACACCTTC
TRBV29-1,15,many,TRBD2,TRBJ2-3,CSVDHFGLAGDTQYF,TGCAGCGTTGACCACTTCGGACTAGCGGGAGATACGCAGTATTTT
TRBV14,17,many,TRBD2,TRBJ2-3,CASSPFSGGGSTDTQYF,TGTGCCAGCAGCCCCTTTTCGGGGGGGGGTAGCACAGATACGCAGTATTTT
TRBV6-2/TRBV6-3,14,few,.,TRBJ1-1,CASSYGGLNTEAFF,TGTGCCAGCAGTTACGGAGGGCTGAACACTGAAGCTTTCTTT
TRBV11-2,14,many,.,TRBJ2-3,CASSLYQGWDTQYF,TGTGCCAGCAGCTTATATCAAGGTTGGGATACGCAGTATTTT
TRBV11-2,17,.,.,TRBJ2-4,CASSLGVGLPWKNIQYF,TGTGCCAGCAGCTTAGGAGTCGGCCTACCGTGGAAAAACATTCAGTACTTC
TRBV4-3,14,few,.,TRBJ1-4,CASSPLPKDEKLFF,TGCGCCAGCAGCCCCCTACCCAAGGATGAAAAACTGTTTTTT
TRBV20-1,16,few,TRBD1,TRBJ1-2,CSARSTGETTNYGYTF,TGCAGTGCTAGATCGACAGGGGAAACCACTAACTATGGCTACACCTTC
TRBV3-1,16,few,TRBD1,TRBJ1-2,CASSQAGQGALHGYTF,TGTGCCAGCAGCCAGGCGGGACAGGGGGCTTTACATGGCTACACCTTC
TRBV12-3/TRBV12-4,13,.,.,TRBJ1-2,CASNIGVNYGYTF,TGTGCCAGCAACATTGGGGTTAACTATGGCTACACCTTC
TRBV10-3,12,.,.,TRBJ2-7,CAIRGTDYEQYF,TGTGCCATCAGGGGGACCGACTACGAGCAGTACTTC
TRBV3-1,13,.,.,TRBJ2-5,CASSQGFQETQYF,TGTGCCAGCAGCCAAGGGTTCCAAGAGACCCAGTACTTC
TRBV27,16,many,TRBD2,TRBJ2-4,CASSLLASGSKNIQYF,TGTGCCAGCAGTTTATTGGCTAGCGGGAGCAAAAACATTCAGTACTTC
TRBV5-5,14,many,TRBD1,TRBJ1-2,CASSPGTGNYGYTF,TGTGCCAGCAGCCCCGGGACAGGCAACTATGGCTACACCTTC
TRBV12-3/TRBV12-4,15,.,.,TRBJ1-4,CASSFFGGGDEKLFF,TGTGCCAGCAGTTTTTTTGGGGGAGGGGATGAAAAACTGTTTTTT
TRBV25-1,14,few,.,TRBJ2-7,CASSEWGGNYEQYF,TGTGCCAGCAGTGAATGGGGCGGAAACTACGAGCAGTACTTC
TRBV6-1,15,many,.,TRBJ2-5,CASSKQTEYQETQYF,TGTGCCAGCAGCAAGCAGACAGAGTACCAAGAGACCCAGTACTTC
TRBV7-9,16,.,.,TRBJ2-1,CASSLALGRGINEQFF,TGTGCCAGCAGCCTAGCTCTTGGCCGGGGGATCAATGAGCAGTTCTTC
TRBV10-3,14,.,.,TRBJ1-6,CAISEGQSDSPLHF,TGTGCCATCAGTGAGGGACAGTCCGATTCACCCCTCCACTTT
TRBV4-1,15,.,TRBD2,TRBJ2-7,CASSWAGGLTYEQYF,TGCGCCAGCAGCTGGGCGGGGGGACTTACCTACGAGCAGTACTTC
TRBV20-1,13,.,.,TRBJ2-7,CSAPTQGVYEQYF,TGCAGTGCCCCGACACAGGGCGTCTACGAGCAGTACTTC
TRBV12-3/TRBV12-4,13,.,TRBD1,TRBJ2-7,CASSPTGGQEQYF,TGTGCCAGCAGCCCGACAGGGGGGCAGGAGCAGTACTTC
TRBV30,13,.,.,TRBJ2-5,CAWQGQAPETQYF,TGTGCCTGGCAGGGACAAGCGCCAGAGACCCAGTACTTC
TRBV29-1,13,.,.,TRBJ2-1,CSVVVASRNEQFF,TGCAGCGTTGTAGTGGCTAGCCGCAATGAGCAGTTCTTC
TRBV18,17,.,TRBD2,TRBJ2-7,CASSPWTSGENSYEQYF,TGTGCCAGCTCACCATGGACTAGCGGGGAGAACTCCTACGAGCAGTACTTC
TRBV4-3,19,few,.,TRBJ2-1,CASSQTFHQGGAGSSGQFF,TGCGCCAGCAGCCAAACATTCCATCAGGGGGGGGCCGGGTCTTCGGGGCAGTTCTTC
TRBV15,13,.,.,TRBJ2-3,CATSRDGRDTQYF,TGTGCCACCAGCAGAGATGGAAGAGATACGCAGTATTTT
TRBV28,14,few,.,TRBJ2-1,CASSLPGDYNEQFF,TGTGCCAGCAGCCTACCCGGGGACTACAATGAGCAGTTCTTC
TRBV7-2,14,few,.,TRBJ2-7,CASSQYGALYEQYF,TGTGCCAGCAGCCAATATGGGGCCCTCTACGAGCAGTACTTC
TRBV9,16,.,TRBD2,TRBJ2-7,CASSLFGTSEPYEQYF,TGTGCCAGCAGCTTATTCGGGACTAGCGAGCCCTACGAGCAGTACTTC
TRBV18,15,.,.,TRBJ2-2,CASSPGVPNTGELFF,TGTGCCAGCTCCCCGGGAGTCCCGAACACCGGGGAGCTGTTTTTT
TRBV20-1,17,few,.,TRBJ2-6,CSARDPTGDSGANVLTF,TGCAGTGCTAGAGACCCCACAGGCGACTCTGGGGCCAACGTCCTGACTTTC
TRBV4-1,13,many,.,TRBJ2-7,CASSHEGGYEQYF,TGCGCCAGCAGCCATGAGGGGGGCTACGAGCAGTACTTC
TRBV20-1,16,many,TRBD2,TRBJ2-1,CSATSGDPSSYNEQFF,TGCAGCGCGACTAGCGGGGACCCTAGCTCCTACAATGAGCAGTTCTTC
TRBV7-2,15,many,TRBD1,TRBJ1-2,CASSLVVQGASGYTF,TGTGCCAGCAGCTTAGTGGTGCAGGGGGCTTCAGGCTACACCTTC
TRBV2,15,few,.,TRBJ1-6,CASSEWDSYNSPLHF,TGTGCCAGCAGTGAGTGGGACTCCTATAATTCACCCCTCCACTTT
TRBV2,13,.,.,TRBJ1-1,CASSEGGIGEAFF,TGTGCCAGCAGTGAGGGGGGTATCGGGGAAGCTTTCTTT
TRBV7-2,14,.,.,TRBJ2-7,CASSLAGPRSEQYF,TGTGCCAGCAGCTTAGCGGGACCCCGCAGCGAGCAGTACTTC
TRBV12-3/TRBV12-4,15,many,TRBD1,TRBJ2-1,CASSSWTGTNNEQFF,TGTGCCAGCAGTTCTTGGACAGGGACCAACAATGAGCAGTTCTTC
TRBV7-9,14,many,TRBD2,TRBJ2-1,CASSLGLAANEQFF,TGTGCCAGCAGCCTAGGACTAGCGGCCAATGAGCAGTTCTTC
TRBV11-2,16,many,.,TRBJ2-1,CASNSLRGEYYNEQFF,TGTGCCAGCAACTCTCTTAGAGGAGAGTACTACAATGAGCAGTTCTTC
TRBV12-3/TRBV12-4,17,.,TRBD1,TRBJ2-1,CASSFSPGQGFLSEQFF,TGTGCCAGCAGTTTTTCTCCGGGACAGGGCTTTCTTAGTGAGCAGTTCTTC
TRBV29-1,11,many,.,TRBJ1-1,CSVYTNTEAFF,TGCAGCGTTTACACGAACACTGAAGCTTTCTTT
TRBV12-3/TRBV12-4,14,many,.,TRBJ2-3,CASSFGGPTDTQYF,TGTGCCAGCAGTTTTGGGGGCCCAACAGATACGCAGTATTTT
TRBV6-5,10,few,.,TRBJ2-1,CAKKYNEQFF,TGTGCCAAAAAATACAATGAGCAGTTCTTC
TRBV6-1,15,few,.,TRBJ2-1,CASKWSGGTDNEQFF,TGTGCCAGCAAGTGGAGTGGCGGAACCGACAATGAGCAGTTCTTC
TRBV12-3/TRBV12-4,16,few,TRBD2,TRBJ2-1,CASSLTSGIAGGEQFF,TGTGCCAGCAGTCTCACTAGCGGGATAGCAGGGGGTGAGCAGTTCTTC
TRBV27,14,many,TRBD2,TRBJ2-7,CASSLSREGIEQYF,TGTGCCAGCAGTTTGTCACGGGAGGGGATCGAGCAGTACTTC
TRBV7-2,11,few,.,TRBJ1-2,CASSLAVGYTF,TGTGCCAGCAGCTTAGCTGTTGGCTACACCTTC
TRBV12-3/TRBV12-4,15,few,.,TRBJ1-5,CASSSARHIDQPQHF,TGTGCCAGCAGTTCGGCCCGTCATATCGATCAGCCCCAGCATTTT
TRBV6-5,14,few,.,TRBJ2-5,CASSYGSAEETQYF,TGTGCCAGCAGTTACGGTAGCGCTGAAGAGACCCAGTACTTC
TRBV5-1,16,few,TRBD1,TRBJ1-4,CASSPFDRGMNEKLFF,TGCGCCAGCAGCCCGTTTGACAGGGGTATGAATGAAAAACTGTTTTTT
TRBV7-2,15,many,.,TRBJ1-1,CASSSSGSGFTEAFF,TGTGCCAGCAGCTCCTCAGGGTCAGGTTTCACTGAAGCTTTCTTT
TRBV6-6,13,.,TRBD1,TRBJ2-7,CASRDPPTGQQYF,TGTGCCAGCAGAGATCCCCCGACAGGGCAACAGTACTTC